The T cell receptor (beta chain) under discussion was sequenced for a study of shared clonotypes between healthy human individuals. The table came from immunoSEQ multiplex PCR; TCRdb's copy has only in-frame clones and leaves some out. The repertoire holds approximately 2.3 million clones, with 80% to 95% as singletons. This CDR3 has 14 residues. CDR1 is MDHEN, CDR2 SYDVKM, per germline. With 5 bases removed from V and 0 bases from J, the gap between germline ends came to 10 bases. The chain has TRBV28 and TRBJ2-5; D gene ambiguous. The sequence came from a man aged 18 to 35 in good health. Some clones in this sample may be carry-over from other donors' samples. The material sequenced was naive CD4+ T cells from PBMCs. Subset of the sample: CD45RA+ positively selected. The CDR3 coding sequence is TGTGCCAGCAGTAAAGTCGGACACCAAGAGACCCAGTACTTC. Encoded protein: CASSKVGHQETQYF.